The 28 T cell receptor beta chains listed next were all sequenced from one sample in a study of T-cell memory formation after mild COVID-19 (dated by TCRdb to about 2021). Library preparation used 5' RACE. Sequencing was carried out with an Illumina NovaSeq 6000. Starting from the raw public reads, TCRdb applied fastp trimming at Q25, assembled clones with MiXCR and retained in-frame beta chains. Each record represents a unique CDR3 protein, reported with the most common genes and DNA among its rows. The sample table holds 100,000 or so distinct CDR3 sequences, of which approximately 12% were seen once. Approximately 40% of the sample comes from the top ten. The specimen was PBMCs or a T cell subset sorted from them (not recorded which). These receptors were taken from a man younger than 35 who had mild COVID-19 (a few samples of this study predate the infection). The sample titles of this study are shuffled in the database, so cell type and time point are left out; the donor was told from shared clones.

The chain couples TRBV20-1 to TRBJ2-7; D is unclear. V lost 3 bases and J lost 1, with 7 bases in between. The CDR3 covers 12 residues. The germline CDR1 and CDR2 sequences are DFQATT and SNEGSKA (reference sequence). CDR3 sequence reads: CSASQASYEQYV. CDR3 coding DNA: TGCAGTGCTAGTCAGGCGTCCTACGAGCAGTACGTC.

This clonotype was seen a handful of times. The chain links TRBV6-2 or TRBV6-3 to TRBJ1-1; D is uncertain. The germline V gene has CDR1 MNHEY and CDR2 SVGEGT. V lost 3 bases and J lost 1, with 9 bases in between. CDR3 size: 14 residues. Here the CDR3 DNA reads TGTGCCAGCAGTTATCCGGGGTGGAACACTGAAGCTTTCTTT. It codes for CASSYPGWNTEAFF.

A few counts support this clonotype. The chain couples TRBV7-2 to TRBJ2-7, with 7 positions matching TRBD2. The CDR3 has 16 amino acids. CDR1 is SGHTA and CDR2 is FQGNSA in the germline V gene. After removal of 4 bases from V and 3 bases from J, the junction contained 12 bases not matched to a gene. CDR3 nucleotides: TGTGCCAGCAGCTCTTACGCGGGGGAAGCCCTCTACGAGCAGTACTTC. Amino acid sequence: CASSSYAGEALYEQYF.

The chain recombines TRBV11-2 with TRBJ2-5; D is perhaps TRBD2 (6 bases). This CDR3 is 16 amino acids long. Germline loops: CDR1 SGHAT, CDR2 FQNNGV. V was trimmed by 4 bases and J by 1 base, leaving 16 bases between them. The CDR3 loop is CASSSPPGDLQETQYF. The CDR3 DNA reads TGTGCCAGCAGCTCGCCTCCGGGGGACCTCCAAGAGACCCAGTACTTC.

This clonotype showed up just a few times. The J gene is TRBJ2-1, the V gene TRBV5-5, with 12 bases that match TRBD2. The germline CDR1 and CDR2 sequences are SGHKS and YYEKEE (reference sequence). V was pared by 1 base and J by 8 bases, with 4 bases of the junction left unmatched. The CDR3 consists of 15 residues. The DNA of the CDR3 is TGTGCCAGCAGCTTGAGACTAGCGGGGGTGTATGAGCAGTTCTTC. Protein: CASSLRLAGVYEQFF.

This chain joins TRBV7-9 and TRBJ1-2; possibly TRBD1 for D (5 bases). The V end lost 1 base, the J end lost 4 bases, and 13 bases lay between the germline ends. This CDR3 has 15 amino acids. CDR1 is SEHNR, CDR2 FQNEAQ, per germline (reference sequence). CDR3 bases: TGTGCCAGCAGCTTAGGGGACCCCGGTGGCTATGGCTACACCTTC. It translates to CASSLGDPGGYGYTF.

The CDR3 loop reads CASSSRGAADGYTF. As DNA, the CDR3 is TGTGCCAGCAGCTCCAGGGGGGCCGCGGATGGCTACACCTTC. The chain links TRBV7-2 to TRBJ1-2, with 7 bases fitting TRBD1. This CDR3 contains 14 residues. The germline V gene has CDR1 SGHTA and CDR2 FQGNSA. Trimming cost V 4 bases and J 6 bases; bases outside gene matches: 8.

This clonotype has only a few counts. The chain is built from TRBV28 and TRBJ2-1; D unclear. The length of the CDR3 is 15 residues. Germline lookup yields CDR1 MDHEN and CDR2 SYDVKM. V was shortened by 2 bases and J by 0 bases, with 8 bases between the two germline ends. The CDR3 is CASSLGLSSYNEQFF. The CDR3 coding sequence is TGTGCCAGCAGTTTAGGGTTGAGCTCCTACAATGAGCAGTTCTTC.

The chain links TRBV20-1 to TRBJ2-7; no firm D call. The germline CDR1 and CDR2 sequences are DFQATT and SNEGSKA (reference sequence). The CDR3 is 11 residues long. The CDR3 is CRLVSSYEQYV. In nucleotides, the CDR3 is TGCAGGCTAGTGTCGTCTTACGAGCAGTACGTC.

This clonotype has more than one count but fewer than ten. The chain uses TRBV19 and TRBJ2-5, with 13 bases fitting TRBD2. Per the germline V gene, CDR1 is LNHDA and CDR2 is SQIVND (reference sequence). Trimming cost V 9 bases and J 3 bases; bases outside gene matches: 10. This CDR3 is built from 16 residues. The CDR3 here is CASSFYGLAGEETQYF. CDR3 nucleotides: TGTGCCAGCAGTTTTTATGGACTAGCGGGGGAAGAGACCCAGTACTTC.

This clonotype occurred many times. This chain uses TRBV6-5 with TRBJ1-1; the D gene is possibly TRBD1 (5 bases). CDR3 length equals 14 residues. V lost 6 bases to trimming and J lost 1 base, with 12 bases between them. Per germline, CDR1 MNHEY and CDR2 SVGAGI. CDR3 sequence reads: CASSPGPPNTEAFF. CDR3 sequence (DNA): TGTGCCAGCAGCCCGGGACCCCCGAACACTGAAGCTTTCTTT.

This clonotype turned up a few times. This chain links TRBV4-3 with TRBJ2-3, with D unresolved. The germline CDR1 and CDR2 sequences are LGHNA and YSLEER. This CDR3 is 14 amino acids long. V lost 5 bases and J 2 bases, leaving 11 bases between the germline ends. CDR3 protein: CASSIRRPTDTQYF. The CDR3 region has the DNA TGCGCCAGCAGCATCCGACGGCCCACAGATACGCAGTATTTT.

The table lists this clonotype with a few counts. The chain combines TRBV6-1 with TRBJ2-7; D possibly corresponds to TRBD1 (6 bases). The germline V gene encodes CDR1 MNHNS and CDR2 SASEGT. Trimming removed 6 bases at V and 2 bases at J, with 20 bases between. The CDR3 runs 16 residues. The CDR3 DNA reads TGTGCCAGCAGAGACGCCCCCATAGGACAGACCTACGAGCAGTACGTC. Translation gives CASRDAPIGQTYEQYV.

This clonotype has more than one count but fewer than ten. The CDR3 DNA sequence: TGTGCCAGCAGTCCCGACGGGGGGGTCTCGGCAGATACGCAGTATTTT. Amino acid sequence: CASSPDGGVSADTQYF. The rearrangement uses TRBV12-3 or TRBV12-4 and TRBJ2-3; 8 bases map to TRBD2. Unmatched junction bases numbered 11, after V lost 5 bases and J lost 4 bases. The CDR3 is 16 amino acids.

The V call is TRBV12-3 or TRBV12-4, the J call TRBJ2-5, with 8 bases fitting TRBD1. CDR3 length equals 15 residues. V shed 1 base and J 4 bases; nucleotides not matched to a gene: 5. CDR3 sequence reads: CASSLGPGGGETQYF. For the CDR3, the DNA is TGTGCCAGCAGTTTAGGACCAGGGGGCGGAGAGACCCAGTACTTC.

This clonotype has a count of ten or more. The rearrangement joins TRBV29-1 to TRBJ2-7; D is unclear. The CDR3 sequence is 11 residues long. The germline V gene has CDR1 SQVTM and CDR2 ANQGSEA. V dropped 4 bases and J dropped 2 bases, with 6 bases sitting between them. CDR3 region: CSVVETYEQYF. Here the CDR3 DNA reads TGCAGCGTTGTCGAAACCTACGAGCAGTACTTC.

V usage is TRBV4-2 and J usage is TRBJ2-5; unclear D gene. The CDR3 has 12 amino acids. In germline, CDR1 is LGHNA, CDR2 YNFKEQ. The V gene lost 1 base and the J gene lost 10 bases, with 10 bases spanning the gap. The CDR3 protein is CASSQVTGIQYF. CDR3 nucleotide sequence: TGTGCCAGCAGCCAAGTTACGGGTATCCAGTACTTC.

A few counts support this clonotype. The chain uses TRBV27 and TRBJ2-7; D is perhaps TRBD1 (5 bases). The CDR3 contains 15 residues. Germline-derived CDR1 and CDR2 are MNHEY and SMNVEV (reference sequence). V lost 0 bases, J lost 3 bases, and 12 bases lay in between. In DNA, the CDR3 is TGTGCCAGCAGTTTATCGATTCAGGGTTTCTACGAGCAGTACGTC. It yields the protein CASSLSIQGFYEQYV.

Only a few counts were recorded for this clonotype. The chain has TRBV5-5 and TRBJ2-3, with D perhaps TRBD1 (6 bases). The CDR3 runs to 16 residues. Germline CDR1 is SGHKS and CDR2 is YYEKEE (reference sequence). Deletions cut 3 bases from V and 2 bases from J, with 16 bases between. The CDR3 reads CASSSRQVTYTDTQYF. CDR3 in DNA: TGTGCCAGCAGCTCTCGACAGGTAACCTACACAGATACGCAGTATTTT.

The chain links TRBV7-9 to TRBJ1-2; D is possibly TRBD1 (6 bases). Germline loops: CDR1 SEHNR, CDR2 FQNEAQ (reference sequence). This CDR3 region has 14 residues. Deletions cut 3 bases from V and 5 bases from J, with 13 bases between. The CDR3, as DNA: TGTGCCAGCAGCTTTGGATTCGGACAGTATGGCTACACCTTC. As protein: CASSFGFGQYGYTF.

This clonotype was counted only a few times. The chain employs TRBV10-3 and TRBJ2-1, with no clear D. CDR1 and CDR2 (germline): ENHRY, SYGVKD. Trimming removed 5 bases at V and 4 bases at J, with 9 bases between. The CDR3 is made up of 13 amino acids. The CDR3 DNA is TGTGCCATCAGTCAAGAACAGTACAATGAGCAGTTCTTC. This encodes CAISQEQYNEQFF.

This chain uses TRBV7-9 with TRBJ2-1, with 9 bases fitting TRBD2. This CDR3 contains 15 residues. CDR1 is SEHNR, CDR2 FQNEAQ, per germline (reference sequence). With 5 bases clipped from V and 9 bases from J, the junction kept 11 bases outside the gene matches. This CDR3 reads CASSGWAGTSIEQFF. The CDR3 region has the DNA TGTGCCAGCAGCGGTTGGGCCGGGACTAGCATTGAGCAGTTCTTC.

This clonotype was seen only a few times. The chain has TRBV15 and TRBJ2-3; D uncertain. Germline V gene lookup returns CDR1 LNHNV and CDR2 YYDKDF (reference sequence). This CDR3 comprises 15 residues. Trimming removed 4 bases at V and 0 bases at J, with 11 bases between. The CDR3 loop reads CATSISGVSTDTQYF. CDR3 coding DNA: TGTGCCACCAGCATCAGTGGGGTTAGCACAGATACGCAGTATTTT.

V usage is TRBV29-1 and J usage is TRBJ2-3; tentative D call: TRBD1 (5 bases). The germline CDR1 and CDR2 sequences are SQVTM and ANQGSEA. V lost 8 bases, J lost 2 bases, and 17 bases lay in between. This CDR3 comprises 14 residues. CDR3 in DNA: TGCAGCATTCTCGACAGTTTCTCCACAGATACGCAGTATTTT. Encoded protein: CSILDSFSTDTQYF.

This clonotype has a count of ten or more. The chain joins TRBV6-5 to TRBJ1-2; 8 nucleotides agree with TRBD1. This CDR3 is built from 12 residues. In germline, CDR1 is MNHEY, CDR2 SVGAGI. V lost 6 bases to trimming and J lost 8 bases; unmatched junction nucleotides: 5. Written as DNA, the CDR3 is TGTGCCAGCAGCATCGGGACAGGAGGCTACACCTTC. The encoded protein is CASSIGTGGYTF.

There are a few counts of this clonotype. The CDR3 protein is CASSLSGFTEAFF. CDR3 DNA sequence: TGTGCCAGCAGCCTGTCAGGGTTCACTGAAGCTTTCTTT. The genes are TRBV5-6 and TRBJ1-1, with a tentative D call TRBD1 (5 bases). The CDR3 runs 13 residues. V lost 4 bases and J lost 4, with 11 bases in between. Germline V lookup: CDR1 SGHDT, CDR2 YYEEEE.

This clonotype was seen only a few times. The V call is TRBV28, the J call TRBJ1-1, with 8 bases fitting TRBD1. This CDR3 comprises 14 residues. Trimming took 3 bases from V and 5 from J; bases not matched to a gene: 5. Germline V gene lookup returns CDR1 MDHEN and CDR2 SYDVKM. This chain's CDR3 is CASSFQGARTEAFF. The CDR3, as DNA: TGTGCCAGCAGTTTTCAGGGGGCGAGGACTGAAGCTTTCTTT.

V usage is TRBV7-2 and J usage is TRBJ2-5, with 7 bases lining up with TRBD2. Germline-derived CDR1 and CDR2 are SGHTA and FQGNSA. Trimming cost V 2 bases and J 1 base; bases outside gene matches: 10. CDR3 length: 17 amino acids. The CDR3 region has the DNA TGTGCCAGCAGCTTATCCCCCCAAGCGGGGATCCAAGAGACCCAGTACTTC. It codes for CASSLSPQAGIQETQYF. The complete variable domain, with remaining parts taken from reference TRBV7-2 and TRBJ2-5, reads GAGVSQSPSNKVTEKGKDVELRCDPISGHTALYWYRQSLGQGLEFLIYFQGNSAPDKSGLPSDRFSAERTGGSVSTLTIQRTQQEDSAVYLCASSLSPQAGIQETQYFGPGTRLLVL.